The 20 T cell receptor beta chains in this list originate from one sample, sequenced in a study of T cell responses to AZD1222 COVID-19 vaccine. The method was immunoSEQ multiplex PCR; TCRdb's version includes in-frame clones alone and lacks a portion of them. The sample consists of over 55,000 clones, roughly 89% of them appearing once. This sample comprised peripheral blood, obtained on day 0 of AZD1222 vaccination. These receptors came from an adult in good health.

V is TRBV19 and J is TRBJ1-1; TRBD1 is a possible D gene (5 bases). CDR1 is LNHDA and CDR2 is SQIVND in the germline V gene (reference sequence). CDR3 length: 15 amino acids. Trimming removed 1 base at V and 10 bases at J, with 19 bases between. The CDR3, as DNA: TGTGCCAGTAGTATAGCGTCCGGGGGATTGTATGGAGCTTTCTTT. Translating gives CASSIASGGLYGAFF. The variable domain in full, completed from reference TRBV19 and TRBJ1-1, reads DGGITQSPKYLFRKEGQNVTLSCEQNLNHDAMYWYRQDPGQGLRLIYYSQIVNDFQKGDIAEGYSVSREKKESFPLTVTSAQKNPTAFYLCASSIASGGLYGAFFGQGTRLTVV.

The chain couples TRBV6-6 to TRBJ2-3; no definite D call. The length of the CDR3 is 13 residues. CDR1 is MNHNY, CDR2 SVGAGI, per germline (reference sequence). V was cut by 10 bases and J by 4 bases, with 15 bases left in between. In DNA, the CDR3 is TGTGCCACCCTGGGCAGAATCTCAGATACGCAGTATTTT. Protein product: CATLGRISDTQYF.

The rearrangement uses TRBV23-1 and TRBJ2-7; D is unclear. TRBV23-1 is noted as an ORF with a role that remains uncertain. With 5 bases removed from V and 2 bases from J, the gap between germline ends came to 13 bases. This CDR3 contains 14 residues. CDR3 nucleotide sequence: TGCGCCAGCAGTAGGGCAGGCACTCCCTACGAGCAGTACTTC. Its protein is CASSRAGTPYEQYF.

The rearrangement uses TRBV19 and TRBJ2-7; TRBD1 is a possible D gene (6 bases). Trimming left V 2 bases short and J 3 bases short, with 8 bases between. CDR1 and CDR2 from the germline V gene are LNHDA and SQIVND (reference sequence). This CDR3 contains 13 residues. CDR3 DNA sequence: TGTGCCAGTAGTATACAGGGGTTCTACGAGCAGTACTTC. It is translated as CASSIQGFYEQYF.

The chain is built from TRBV5-6 and TRBJ1-2; D call uncertain. V dropped 1 base and J dropped 10 bases, with 8 bases sitting between them. CDR3 length: 11 amino acids. Germline V gene data show CDR1 as SGHDT and CDR2 as YYEEEE. The CDR3, as DNA: TGTGCCAGCAGCTTGTACACCCACTACACCTTC. Encoded protein: CASSLYTHYTF.

The V call is TRBV4-2, the J call TRBJ2-5; D is uncertain. V lost 3 bases to trimming and J lost 5 bases, with 13 bases between them. From germline, CDR1 is LGHNA and CDR2 YNFKEQ. The CDR3 has 14 residues. The CDR3 spells CASSHNMEAETQYF. CDR3 bases: TGTGCCAGCAGCCACAACATGGAAGCGGAGACCCAGTACTTC.

J is TRBJ1-2 and V is TRBV12-5, with 8 positions matching TRBD1. Germline lookup yields CDR1 LGHNT and CDR2 FRNRAP. The CDR3 loop spans 15 amino acids. The V segment lost 2 bases and the J segment 7 bases; nucleotides outside the gene matches: 9. The CDR3 coding sequence is TGTGCTAGTGGTTTGTATATTCAGGGGGCGAGTGGCTACACCTTC. Amino acids: CASGLYIQGASGYTF. The full variable domain, rest sourced from reference TRBV12-5 and TRBJ1-2, is DARVTQTPRHKVTEMGQEVTMRCQPILGHNTVFWYRQTMMQGLELLAYFRNRAPLDDSGMPKDRFSAEMPDATLATLKIQPSEPRDSAVYFCASGLYIQGASGYTFGSGTRLTVV.

The chain recombines TRBV7-9 with TRBJ1-1, with D possibly TRBD1 on 6 matching bases. Trimming took 4 bases from V and 0 from J, leaving 18 bases between them. Germline V lookup: CDR1 SEHNR, CDR2 FQNEAQ (reference sequence). This CDR3 is built from 17 residues. CDR3 sequence: CASSSLLRTALNTEAFF. CDR3 coding DNA: TGTGCCAGCAGCTCCCTCCTCCGGACAGCGTTGAACACTGAAGCTTTCTTT.

The gene calls are TRBV13 and TRBJ1-1, with TRBD1 identical over 8 bases. The CDR3 is 16 residues long. From germline, CDR1 is PRHDT and CDR2 FYEKMQ (reference sequence). The V segment lost 5 bases and the J segment 1 base; nucleotides outside the gene matches: 9. The CDR3 sequence: CASSPYRDRRNTEAFF. The CDR3 DNA follows: TGTGCCAGCAGCCCCTATAGGGACAGGAGGAACACTGAAGCTTTCTTT. Full variable domain (missing parts from reference TRBV13 and TRBJ1-1): AAGVIQSPRHLIKEKRETATLKCYPIPRHDTVYWYQQGPGQDPQFLISFYEKMQSDKGSIPDRFSAQQFSDYHSELNMSSLELGDSALYFCASSPYRDRRNTEAFFGQGTRLTVV.

Here the CDR3 DNA reads TGCGCCAGCAGGAGCAGAACCTACGAGCAGTACTTC. It translates to CASRSRTYEQYF. The chain couples TRBV5-1 to TRBJ2-7, with D unresolved. The CDR3 totals 12 residues. V lost 5 bases, J lost 2 bases, and 8 bases lay in between. Germline V gene data show CDR1 as SGHRS and CDR2 as YFSETQ. The variable domain in full, completed from reference TRBV5-1 and TRBJ2-7, reads KAGVTQTPRYLIKTRGQQVTLSCSPISGHRSVSWYQQTPGQGLQFLFEYFSETQRNKGNFPGRFSGRQFSNSRSEMNVSTLELGDSALYLCASRSRTYEQYFGPGTRLTVT.

V and J are TRBV29-1 and TRBJ1-1; perhaps TRBD1 as D (6 bases). Germline V gene lookup returns CDR1 SQVTM and CDR2 ANQGSEA. Trimming took 7 bases from V and 6 from J, leaving 18 bases between them. The CDR3 has 13 amino acids. CDR3 sequence reads: CSGRVGGQSEAFF. The CDR3 nucleotides read TGCAGCGGGAGGGTGGGGGGCCAATCTGAAGCTTTCTTT.

This chain connects TRBV24-1 to TRBJ1-1; 8 nucleotides agree with TRBD1. Losses at the gene ends were 7 bases for V and 1 base for J; bases not matched to a gene: 4. CDR3 length equals 14 residues. From germline, CDR1 is KGHDR and CDR2 SFDVKD. For the CDR3, the DNA is TGTGCCACCAGGGCCGGGACAGGGAACACTGAAGCTTTCTTT. Translation gives CATRAGTGNTEAFF.

The J gene is TRBJ2-7, the V gene TRBV19; tentative D call: TRBD1 (5 bases). V lost 5 bases, J lost 5 bases, and 13 bases lay in between. There are 13 residues in the CDR3. The germline gives CDR1 LNHDA, CDR2 SQIVND (reference sequence). The CDR3 here is CASSLGAWDEQYF. The CDR3 DNA sequence: TGTGCCAGTAGTCTTGGGGCTTGGGACGAGCAGTACTTC.

V usage is TRBV5-6 and J usage is TRBJ2-1; perhaps TRBD2 as D (6 bases). This CDR3 comprises 16 residues. V dropped 1 base and J dropped 6 bases, with 17 bases sitting between them. The V gene's germline CDR1 is SGHDT and CDR2 YYEEEE. The CDR3 DNA reads TGTGCCAGCAGCTTGTGGGGGGTCACCCCATTCAATGAGCAGTTCTTC. It is translated as CASSLWGVTPFNEQFF.

The chain carries TRBV19 and TRBJ1-1; perhaps TRBD1 as D (5 bases). This CDR3 spans 13 amino acids. Germline CDR1 LNHDA, CDR2 SQIVND (reference sequence). Trimming removed 4 bases from V and 4 bases from J, with 10 bases in between. The CDR3 reads CASSTRVGTEAFF. The CDR3 DNA reads TGTGCCAGTAGTACCAGGGTGGGCACTGAAGCTTTCTTT.

The J gene is TRBJ2-3, the V gene TRBV27; unclear D gene. The CDR3 covers 12 residues. CDR1 MNHEY and CDR2 SMNVEV come from the germline V gene (reference sequence). V shed 7 bases and J shed 5 bases, with 10 bases lying between them. This CDR3 reads CASKGQGDTQYF. The CDR3 nucleotides are TGTGCCAGCAAGGGCCAAGGAGATACGCAGTATTTT.

There are a few counts of this clone. This rearrangement joins TRBV21-1 to TRBJ2-5; no check of the table's D call, TRBD2, against the DNA was made. TRBV21-1 constitutes a pseudogene. This CDR3 comprises 16 residues. CDR3 DNA sequence: TGTGCCAGCAGCAAAGACCAGCGGGGGGTTCAAGAGACCCAGTACTTC. Amino acid sequence: CASSKDQRGVQETQYF.

The chain recombines TRBV7-9 with TRBJ2-7; D unclear. The V end was cut by 2 bases, the J end by 3 bases, with 8 bases between. CDR1 and CDR2 (germline): SEHNR, FQNEAQ (reference sequence). The CDR3 is 13 residues long. Here the CDR3 reads CASSLWEYYEQYF. The DNA for the CDR3 is TGTGCCAGCAGCTTATGGGAATACTACGAGCAGTACTTC.

This clone appeared a few times. The gene calls are TRBV11-2 and TRBJ2-2; D perhaps matches TRBD2 (6 bases). Germline V CDR1 and CDR2: SGHAT, FQNNGV. The CDR3 covers 15 residues. V was pared by 1 base and J by 6 bases, with 12 bases between. In nucleotides, the CDR3 is TGTGCCAGCAGCTTAGGGAGGGTTGAATCCGGGGAGCTGTTTTTT. Translation: CASSLGRVESGELFF. The variable domain in full, completed from reference TRBV11-2 and TRBJ2-2, reads EAGVAQSPRYKIIEKRQSVAFWCNPISGHATLYWYQQILGQGPKLLIQFQNNGVVDDSQLPKDRFSAERLKGVDSTLKIQPAKLEDSAVYLCASSLGRVESGELFFGEGSRLTVL.

The rearrangement uses TRBV6-7 and TRBJ2-7; the match to TRBD1 covers 7 bases. TRBV6-7 carries the ORF label, with uncertain function. The CDR3 consists of 15 residues. With V trimmed by 0 bases and J by 7 bases, 9 bases remained unmatched. CDR3: CASSYSNKGAQEQYF. CDR3 nucleotide sequence: TGTGCCAGCAGTTACTCGAATAAGGGGGCGCAGGAGCAGTACTTC.